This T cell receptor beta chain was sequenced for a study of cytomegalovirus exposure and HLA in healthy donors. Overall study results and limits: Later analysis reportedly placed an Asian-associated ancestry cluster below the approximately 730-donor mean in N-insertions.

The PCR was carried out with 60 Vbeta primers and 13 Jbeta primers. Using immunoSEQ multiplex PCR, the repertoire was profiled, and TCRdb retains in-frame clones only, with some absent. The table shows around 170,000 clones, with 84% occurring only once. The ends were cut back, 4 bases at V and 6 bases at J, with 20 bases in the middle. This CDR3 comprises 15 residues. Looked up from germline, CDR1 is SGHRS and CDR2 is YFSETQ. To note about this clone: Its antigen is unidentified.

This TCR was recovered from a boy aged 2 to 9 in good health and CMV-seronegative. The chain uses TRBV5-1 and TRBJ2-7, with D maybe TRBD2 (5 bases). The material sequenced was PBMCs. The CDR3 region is CASSGEKGLAGEQYF. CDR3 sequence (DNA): TGCGCCAGCAGCGGGGAAAAAGGACTGGCAGGCGAGCAGTACTTC.